The T cell receptor beta chain described here comes from a study of blood T cell repertoires in COVID-19. In the original processing: Reference gene primer amplification yielded estimated nucleated cell counts. Measured with immunoSEQ multiplex PCR; TCRdb has only the in-frame clones, and not every one. The D gene and trimming were derived from the DNA, and the V and J assignments and clone size from that table. The table lists about 140,000 clones, nearly 80% of them singletons. Recovery among Cohort 3 donors was established by two negative PCRs, clearance, or symptom resolution. Trimming left V 2 bases short and J 6 bases short, with 8 bases between. This CDR3 spans 12 amino acids. CDR1 and CDR2 from the germline V gene are SGHRS and YFSETQ.

The chain employs TRBV5-1 and TRBJ1-2, with D perhaps TRBD1 (5 bases). Specimen: PBMCs or T cells enriched from blood (not recorded which). The sequence was collected from a woman between 45 and 65 years old who had recovered from COVID-19. The chain's CDR3 is CASSLQADGYTF. For the CDR3, the DNA is TGCGCCAGCAGCTTACAGGCCGATGGCTACACCTTC.